Sequencing of this T cell receptor (beta chain) was carried out in a study of Ad26.COV2.S vaccination and SARS-CoV-2 variants. Regarding the study as a whole: Comparable non-spike TCR breadth was observed in vaccine and placebo recipients. Post-vaccination breadth of spike-specific CD8+ and CD4+ T cell responses was reportedly substantial.

To note about this clone: Its antigen is as yet unknown.

CDR3 length: 12 amino acids. Germline CDR1 DFQATT, CDR2 SNEGSKA (reference sequence). Trimming removed 3 bases from V and 5 bases from J, with 10 bases in between. As for treatment: 19 received Ad26.COV2.S at low or high dose, single or two shots; a few received placebo; per-sample allocation not given. Collection of the samples took place on day 63 after the first injection of vaccine or placebo. Profiled with immunoSEQ multiplex PCR; TCRdb holds only in-frame clones, not every one. Of hundreds of thousands of clones listed, about nine tenths are singletons. V and J are TRBV20-1 and TRBJ2-5; D uncertain. This receptor was obtained from a person between 18 and 59 years old who received the Ad26.COV2.S COVID-19 vaccine or a placebo. The sequencing used peripheral blood, collected in a trial of Ad26.COV2.S vaccine versus placebo. The CDR3 here is CSASFPPETQYF. Written as DNA, the CDR3 is TGCAGTGCTAGTTTCCCCCCGGAGACCCAGTACTTC.